Listed here are 5 T cell receptor beta chains from one sample, sequenced in a study of human T cells and chemical hapten exposure. TCRdb independently ran MiXCR on the RACE reads; one entry per CDR3 protein. Of tens of thousands of distinct CDR3 sequences listed, roughly 8.8% were seen once; the top ten hold about 3.5%. The time point here: pre-sensitization, week 0. Treatment given: therapeutic diphenylcyclopropenone sensitization with weekly scalp DPC. Sequences were derived from whole blood, sampled in connection with sensitization to the hapten diphenylcyclopropenone (DPC). The receptor source for this set is a woman between 35 and 50 years old with alopecia areata. Some clones in this sample may be carry-over from other donors' samples.

In its sample, this clonotype was seen many times. The J gene is TRBJ2-7, the V gene TRBV9; 11 nucleotides match TRBD2. The J segment lost 3 bases and the V segment lost 7 bases, leaving 3 bases of the junction unmatched. This CDR3 has 13 residues. Germline V CDR1 and CDR2: SGDLS, YYNGEE. CDR3 DNA sequence: TGTGCCAGCTCTAGCGGGGGGAACTACGAGCAGTACTTC. Its protein is CASSSGGNYEQYF.

Ten or more counts support this clonotype. The DNA for the CDR3 is TGTGCCAGCAGTATCCGAAGAAATGAGCAGTTCTTC. It translates to CASSIRRNEQFF. V is TRBV28 and J is TRBJ2-1; no clear D gene. The V gene's germline CDR1 is MDHEN and CDR2 SYDVKM. Trimming stripped 5 bases from V and 7 bases from J, with 9 bases between. This CDR3 comprises 12 residues.

Many counts were recorded for this clonotype. The J gene is TRBJ1-6, the V gene TRBV20-1; possibly TRBD1 for D (6 bases). V lost 5 bases and J 10 bases, leaving 15 bases between the germline ends. The V gene's germline CDR1 is DFQATT and CDR2 SNEGSKA (reference sequence). This CDR3 is built from 13 residues. The CDR3 here is CSAVEQGVSPLHF. The CDR3, as DNA: TGCAGTGCTGTTGAACAGGGAGTCTCACCCCTCCACTTT.

V is TRBV18 and J is TRBJ2-7; TRBD1 is a possible D gene (6 bases). The germline V gene has CDR1 KGHSH and CDR2 LQKENI. The CDR3 has 14 amino acids. Trimming removed 3 bases from V and 7 bases from J, with 16 bases in between. The CDR3: CASSPGAQLKEQYF. Here the CDR3 DNA reads TGTGCCAGCTCACCGGGGGCACAGCTAAAAGAGCAGTACTTC. Combining the CDR3 with reference TRBV18 and TRBJ2-7 gives the whole variable domain NAGVMQNPRHLVRRRGQEARLRCSPMKGHSHVYWYRQLPEEGLKFMVYLQKENIIDESGMPKERFSAEFPKEGPSILRIQQVVRGDSAAYFCASSPGAQLKEQYFGPGTRLTVT.

This clonotype is categorized as medium-sized. V usage is TRBV7-2 and J usage is TRBJ1-5; no clear D gene. The CDR3 covers 15 residues. Germline V gene data show CDR1 as SGHTA and CDR2 as FQGNSA. V lost 7 bases and J 0 bases, leaving 13 bases between the germline ends. The CDR3 DNA reads TGTGCCAGCACCGGATCCGTGGGTAGCAATCAGCCCCAGCATTTT. This sequence encodes CASTGSVGSNQPQHF.